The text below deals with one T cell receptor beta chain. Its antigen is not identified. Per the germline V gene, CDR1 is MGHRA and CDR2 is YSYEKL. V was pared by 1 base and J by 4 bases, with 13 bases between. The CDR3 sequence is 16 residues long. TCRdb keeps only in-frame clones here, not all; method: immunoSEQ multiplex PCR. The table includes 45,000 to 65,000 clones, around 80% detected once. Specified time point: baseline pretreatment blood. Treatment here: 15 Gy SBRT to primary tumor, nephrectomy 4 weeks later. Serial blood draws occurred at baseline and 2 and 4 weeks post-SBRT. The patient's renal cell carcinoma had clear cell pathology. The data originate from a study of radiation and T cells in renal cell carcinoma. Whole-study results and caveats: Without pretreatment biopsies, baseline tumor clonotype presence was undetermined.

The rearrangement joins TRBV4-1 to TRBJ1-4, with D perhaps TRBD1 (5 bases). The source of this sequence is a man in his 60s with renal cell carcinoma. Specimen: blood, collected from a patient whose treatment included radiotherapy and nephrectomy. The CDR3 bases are TGCGCCAGCAGCCAAGGGGATCTGGGGGTTAATGAAAAACTGTTTTTT. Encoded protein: CASSQGDLGVNEKLFF.